These 23 T cell receptor beta chains were sequenced from one sample in a study of response to subunit inactivated influenza vaccine. A single record per CDR3 protein comes from TCRdb applying MiXCR to the RT-PCR reads. The sample carries fewer than 200,000 distinct CDR3 sequences, roughly 8.7% recorded once. This specimen was non-naive T cells sorted from PBMCs, taken on the day of vaccination. All receptors derive from a man aged 45-65 years who received an inactivated influenza vaccine.

This clonotype was seen ten or more times. This chain connects TRBV5-1 to TRBJ1-1; TRBD1 is a possible D gene (6 bases). This CDR3 spans 13 amino acids. CDR1 and CDR2 (germline): SGHRS, YFSETQ. Trimming pared 4 bases from V and 1 base from J, leaving 8 bases between. CDR3 loop: CASSTQGNTEAFF. In DNA, the CDR3 is TGCGCCAGCAGCACACAGGGGAACACTGAAGCTTTCTTT.

This clonotype was detected many times. The chain carries TRBV6-1 and TRBJ2-7; TRBD2 agrees at 14 bases. With V trimmed by 10 bases and J by 4 bases, 9 bases remained unmatched. The CDR3 has 15 amino acids. Germline lookup yields CDR1 MNHNS and CDR2 SASEGT. As DNA, the CDR3 is TGTGCCACCGCCGGGACTAGCGGGAGAGGGTACGAGCAGTACTTC. Translating gives CATAGTSGRGYEQYF.

The V gene is TRBV5-1, the J gene TRBJ2-2; D is perhaps TRBD1 (6 bases). The CDR3 sequence is 15 residues long. V was pared by 4 bases and J by 7 bases, with 17 bases between. The germline CDR1 and CDR2 sequences are SGHRS and YFSETQ. Here the CDR3 reads CASSAQGWTSGELFF. The CDR3 DNA reads TGCGCCAGCAGCGCACAGGGATGGACCAGCGGGGAGCTGTTTTTT.

A few counts support this clonotype. The rearrangement links TRBV6-5 to TRBJ1-1; the D gene is possibly TRBD1 (5 bases). V gave up 7 bases and J gave up 8 bases, with 20 bases separating them. CDR1 is MNHEY, CDR2 SVGAGI, per germline. The CDR3 is made up of 14 amino acids. The CDR3 sequence is CASINLGRDGEAFF. For the CDR3, the DNA is TGTGCCAGCATTAACCTCGGACGGGACGGGGAAGCTTTCTTT.

This clonotype has ten or more counts. This chain joins TRBV29-1 and TRBJ2-3; 9 bases line up with TRBD1. CDR1 and CDR2 from the germline V gene are SQVTM and ANQGSEA. CDR3 length equals 14 residues. The CDR3 DNA reads TGCGGGGTCGTAGGACAGGGGCGCACAGATACGCAGTATTTT. Translation gives CGVVGQGRTDTQYF.

The table lists this clonotype with a few counts. The chain is built from TRBV4-3 and TRBJ2-1; D not resolved. Trimming shortened V by 0 bases and J by 10 bases, and 10 bases separated the two germline ends. Germline CDR1 reads LGHNA; CDR2 reads YSLEER. This CDR3 region has 13 residues. CDR3 nucleotide sequence: TGCGCCAGCAGCCAAGAGGCAGGATGGGAGCAGTTCTTC. The encoded protein is CASSQEAGWEQFF.

V is TRBV7-2 and J is TRBJ2-5, with 11 bases identical to TRBD2. Germline-derived CDR1 and CDR2 are SGHTA and FQGNSA. The CDR3 totals 16 residues. J lost 5 bases, V lost 1 base, and 6 bases had no gene match. The CDR3 loop is CASSLVVAGGPETQYF. The CDR3 DNA follows: TGTGCCAGCAGCTTAGTAGTAGCGGGGGGGCCGGAGACCCAGTACTTC.

This clonotype occurred a few times. This clone may be a read error of a much larger clone one base away. The chain couples TRBV5-6 to TRBJ1-6; D call uncertain. This CDR3 comprises 12 residues. CDR1 is SGHDT, CDR2 YYEEEE, per germline. V was clipped by 2 bases and J by 4 bases, with 1 base between them. CDR3 nucleotide sequence: TGTGCCAGCAGCTTTTATAATTCACCCCTCCACTTT. Its protein is CASSFYNSPLHF.

There are a few counts of this clonotype. CDR3 protein: CSAKGTGDETQYF. In DNA form, the CDR3 reads TGCAGTGCTAAAGGGACAGGGGACGAGACCCAGTACTTC. V and J are TRBV20-1 and TRBJ2-5, with TRBD1 identical over 10 bases. The CDR3 sequence is 13 residues long. CDR1 DFQATT and CDR2 SNEGSKA come from the germline V gene (reference sequence). With 4 bases clipped from V and 5 bases from J, the junction kept 4 bases outside the gene matches.

This clonotype was detected a few times. V gene TRBV30 combines with J gene TRBJ2-3; 11 bases agree with TRBD2. This CDR3 has 15 residues. CDR1 GTSNPN and CDR2 SVGIG come from the germline V gene (reference sequence). V was pared by 2 bases and J by 2 bases, with 3 bases of the junction left unmatched. CDR3 amino acids: CAWSPGLAATDTQYF. The CDR3 region has the DNA TGTGCCTGGAGTCCGGGACTAGCGGCCACAGATACGCAGTATTTT.

The chain uses TRBV19 and TRBJ1-2; no clear D. CDR3 length equals 13 residues. V dropped 8 bases and J dropped 2 bases, with 12 bases sitting between them. Looked up from germline, CDR1 is LNHDA and CDR2 is SQIVND (reference sequence). The CDR3 DNA is TGTGCCAGTTTAAGTAATGTCAACTATGGCTACACCTTC. Its protein is CASLSNVNYGYTF.

The genes are TRBV2 and TRBJ2-1; TRBD1 agrees at 7 bases. The CDR3 loop spans 11 amino acids. CDR1 is SNHLY, CDR2 FYNNEI, per germline. Written as DNA, the CDR3 is TGTGCGATACAGGGGAACAATGAGCAGTTCTTC. Amino acids: CAIQGNNEQFF.

As to this clonotype: One end of the junction is discordant with germline, which a read error may explain. The V call is TRBV7-2, the J call TRBJ2-3, with 7 bases aligning to TRBD1. Germline V lookup: CDR1 SGHTA, CDR2 FQGNSA. The CDR3 contains 15 residues. Here the CDR3 DNA reads TGTGCCAGCAGCCAGGGACAGCCTGGCACCGATACGCAGTATTTT. Translation: CASSQGQPGTDTQYF.

There are a few counts of this clonotype. This chain uses TRBV6-2 or TRBV6-3 with TRBJ2-7; D might be TRBD1 (5 bases). The CDR3 contains 13 residues. V dropped 6 bases and J dropped 6 bases, with 15 bases sitting between them. Germline CDR1 MNHEY, CDR2 SVGEGT. The CDR3 DNA reads TGTGCCAGCAGACCTGGGGCAGTCAGCGAGCAGTACTTC. It yields the protein CASRPGAVSEQYF.

The rearrangement joins TRBV11-1 to TRBJ2-2, with 8 bases fitting TRBD2. After removal of 4 bases from V and 0 bases from J, the junction contained 16 bases not matched to a gene. Germline V gene data show CDR1 as SGHAT and CDR2 as FQDESV (reference sequence). The CDR3 has 20 residues. The CDR3 DNA follows: TGTGCCAGCAGCTCCTACCTGACTAGCGCCCACTTCGCGAACACCGGGGAGCTGTTTTTT. Translated, it gives CASSSYLTSAHFANTGELFF. Looking up the rest from reference TRBV11-1 and TRBJ2-2 gives the full variable domain: EAEVAQSPRYKITEKSQAVAFWCDPISGHATLYWYRQILGQGPELLVQFQDESVVDDSQLPKDRFSAERLKGVDSTLKIQPAELGDSAMYLCASSSYLTSAHFANTGELFFGEGSRLTVL.

This clonotype was detected many times. The rearrangement uses TRBV3-1 and TRBJ2-5; no firm D call. The CDR3 spans 14 residues. Germline CDR1 is LGHDT and CDR2 is YNNKEL (reference sequence). The V gene lost 1 base and the J gene lost 1 base, with 7 bases spanning the gap. In DNA, the CDR3 is TGTGCCAGCAGCCAAGCGCAAGTCCAAGAGACCCAGTACTTC. Protein sequence: CASSQAQVQETQYF.

This clonotype came up a few times. This chain connects TRBV25-1 to TRBJ2-1, with 8 bases aligning to TRBD2. Trimming at V came to 4 bases and at J to 5 bases, leaving 7 bases not matched to a gene. The CDR3 totals 15 residues. Germline V gene lookup returns CDR1 MGHDK and CDR2 SYGVNS. The CDR3 nucleotides are TGTGCCAGCAGTGGTGTCCTAGCGGGCAACAATGAGCAGTTCTTC. The encoded protein is CASSGVLAGNNEQFF.

Here the CDR3 reads CASSVAQRPDNEQFF. CDR3 coding DNA: TGTGCCAGCAGCGTAGCTCAGAGGCCGGACAATGAGCAGTTCTTC. The rearrangement joins TRBV9 to TRBJ2-1, with unresolved D. Germline CDR1 reads SGDLS; CDR2 reads YYNGEE. This CDR3 has 15 amino acids. V dropped 0 bases and J dropped 5 bases, with 12 bases sitting between them.

This chain connects TRBV12-3 or TRBV12-4 to TRBJ2-7; 14 positions agree with TRBD2. This CDR3 has 18 residues. Trimming at V came to 6 bases and at J to 0 bases, leaving 10 bases not matched to a gene. CDR3 DNA sequence: TGTGCCAGCAGCCCTTGGACTAGCGGGGGGCCCGGCTCCTACGAGCAGTACTTC. As protein: CASSPWTSGGPGSYEQYF.

This clonotype appeared many times. The chain recombines TRBV12-3 or TRBV12-4 with TRBJ2-2; D is undetermined. CDR3 length equals 15 residues. Trimming took off 5 bases at V and 0 bases at J, with 10 bases between the two ends. The CDR3 here is CASSPPRTNTGELFF. The DNA for the CDR3 is TGTGCCAGCAGTCCCCCTAGGACGAACACCGGGGAGCTGTTTTTT.

In this sample, this clonotype turned up a few times. The chain combines TRBV6-1 with TRBJ2-5; D is undetermined. The V end was cut by 7 bases, the J end by 2 bases, with 17 bases between. The CDR3 is 15 residues long. CDR1 and CDR2 (germline): MNHNS, SASEGT. This chain's CDR3 is CASIQEPNSQETQYF. In nucleotides, the CDR3 is TGTGCCAGCATTCAAGAACCGAATTCTCAAGAGACCCAGTACTTC.

The sample holds a few counts of this clonotype. This chain's CDR3 is CASSPGGNNEQFF. In nucleotides, the CDR3 is TGCGCCAGCAGCCCAGGGGGCAACAATGAGCAGTTCTTC. V usage is TRBV5-1 and J usage is TRBJ2-1, with 8 bases fitting TRBD1. The germline V gene encodes CDR1 SGHRS and CDR2 YFSETQ. V was pared by 4 bases and J by 5 bases, with 2 bases of the junction left unmatched. CDR3 size: 13 residues.

This clonotype was counted ten times or more. The chain uses TRBV7-8 and TRBJ2-5; TRBD2 agrees at 10 bases. The CDR3 totals 17 residues. Germline lookup yields CDR1 SGHVS and CDR2 FQNEAQ. J was trimmed by 2 bases and V by 5 bases; bases with no gene match: 11. The CDR3, as DNA: TGTGCCAGCAGCGGAAGTCCTAGCGGGAGATTTCAAGAGACCCAGTACTTC. Translating it yields CASSGSPSGRFQETQYF.